These 11 T cell receptor beta chains share one sample of origin, sequenced in a study of cytomegalovirus exposure and HLA in healthy donors. The study ran its PCR with 60 Vbeta and 13 Jbeta primers. Sequencing used immunoSEQ multiplex PCR; TCRdb keeps in-frame clones, though not all of them. The table includes 85,000 to 130,000 clones, around three quarters detected once. Sequencing was carried out using PBMCs. Every receptor here comes from a woman in her forties or fifties in good health and CMV-seropositive.

There are a few counts of this clone. The genes are TRBV2 and TRBJ1-2; 11 bases agree with TRBD1. The CDR3 is 16 amino acids. The trim removed 3 bases at V and 7 bases at J, leaving 10 bases unmatched. Germline V CDR1 and CDR2: SNHLY, FYNNEI. The CDR3 reads CASSEDRGRPGGGYTF. The CDR3, as DNA: TGTGCCAGCAGTGAGGACAGGGGGCGCCCCGGTGGTGGCTACACCTTC.

V usage is TRBV28 and J usage is TRBJ2-2; 10 nucleotides match TRBD2. Per the germline V gene, CDR1 is MDHEN and CDR2 is SYDVKM. V was pared by 8 bases and J by 7 bases, with 10 bases of the junction left unmatched. The CDR3 loop spans 15 amino acids. CDR3 coding DNA: TGTGCCAGCCATGTAGCGGGGGGATTTCTCGGGGAGCTGTTTTTT. Residues: CASHVAGGFLGELFF.

This chain uses TRBV2 with TRBJ1-2; TRBD1 matches 9 bases. Germline values: CDR1 SNHLY, CDR2 FYNNEI. Germline trimming cut 5 bases from V and 8 bases from J; bases unmatched to any gene: 6. The CDR3 totals 13 residues. The CDR3, as DNA: TGTGCCAGCAGTTTCGGACAGGGGTGGGGCTACACCTTC. Protein: CASSFGQGWGYTF.

The chain joins TRBV28 to TRBJ2-5; tentative D call: TRBD1 (5 bases). Germline values: CDR1 MDHEN, CDR2 SYDVKM. The CDR3 covers 15 residues. Trimming cost V 5 bases and J 3 bases, with 16 bases left between them. The DNA of the CDR3 is TGTGCCAGCAGTCACTCGGGTCAGGGCGAAGAGACCCAGTACTTC. Translated, it gives CASSHSGQGEETQYF.

This clone turned up a few times. This sequence joins TRBV6-5 and TRBJ1-2; 9 positions match TRBD1. With V trimmed by 6 bases and J by 6 bases, 5 bases remained unmatched. Germline loops: CDR1 MNHEY, CDR2 SVGAGI. The CDR3 runs to 13 residues. CDR3 sequence reads: CASRDRGSDGYTF. The CDR3 bases are TGTGCCAGCAGGGACAGGGGCTCGGATGGCTACACCTTC.

The chain has TRBV5-4 and TRBJ2-2; D possibly corresponds to TRBD1 (5 bases). The CDR3 contains 15 residues. Germline CDR1 is SGHNT and CDR2 is YYREEE (reference sequence). Trimming left V 1 base short and J 6 bases short, with 13 bases between. CDR3 residues: CASSLIQGSSGELFF. In DNA form, the CDR3 reads TGTGCCAGCAGCTTGATCCAGGGCAGTTCCGGGGAGCTGTTTTTT.

CDR3 residues: CASSLPDRDGQFF. CDR3 coding DNA: TGTGCCAGTAGTCTCCCTGACAGGGATGGGCAGTTCTTC. The J gene is TRBJ2-1, the V gene TRBV19, with 7 bases that match TRBD1. The germline V gene has CDR1 LNHDA and CDR2 SQIVND (reference sequence). After removal of 5 bases from V and 12 bases from J, the junction contained 10 bases not matched to a gene. The CDR3 is 13 residues long.

This clone has a handful of counts. The chain has TRBV5-1 and TRBJ1-2; 8 bases map to TRBD1. Trimming removed 3 bases from V and 2 bases from J; junction bases left unmatched: 6. The germline CDR1 and CDR2 sequences are SGHRS and YFSETQ. This CDR3 is built from 15 residues. CDR3: CASSSLGTGNYGYTF. The CDR3 DNA reads TGCGCCAGCAGCTCACTCGGGACAGGCAACTATGGCTACACCTTC.

This chain joins TRBV7-9 and TRBJ2-1; 7 nucleotides agree with TRBD1. The germline V gene has CDR1 SEHNR and CDR2 FQNEAQ (reference sequence). The CDR3 covers 15 residues. The junction had 5 bases not matched to a gene; V was cut back by 5 bases and J by 1 base. CDR3 sequence reads: CASSHRDSSYNEQFF. In DNA form, the CDR3 reads TGTGCCAGCAGCCACCGGGACAGTTCCTACAATGAGCAGTTCTTC.

A single count supports this clone. This chain uses TRBV19 with TRBJ2-1, with unresolved D. Trimming removed 5 bases from V and 2 bases from J, with 7 bases in between. Germline V lookup: CDR1 LNHDA, CDR2 SQIVND (reference sequence). CDR3 length: 13 amino acids. The CDR3 nucleotides read TGTGCCAGTAGTCGGTCAACCTACAATGAGCAGTTCTTC. Translated, it gives CASSRSTYNEQFF.

This clone was observed once. CDR3 amino acids: CASSPSPGTGYGYTF. CDR3 DNA sequence: TGTGCCAGCTCACCAAGTCCCGGGACAGGGTATGGCTACACCTTC. This chain uses TRBV18 with TRBJ1-2; TRBD1 matches 9 bases. Trimming removed 2 bases from V and 5 bases from J; junction bases left unmatched: 6. This CDR3 region has 15 residues. Germline V gene data show CDR1 as KGHSH and CDR2 as LQKENI. Together with reference TRBV18 and TRBJ1-2, the CDR3 gives the full variable domain: NAGVMQNPRHLVRRRGQEARLRCSPMKGHSHVYWYRQLPEEGLKFMVYLQKENIIDESGMPKERFSAEFPKEGPSILRIQQVVRGDSAAYFCASSPSPGTGYGYTFGSGTRLTVV.